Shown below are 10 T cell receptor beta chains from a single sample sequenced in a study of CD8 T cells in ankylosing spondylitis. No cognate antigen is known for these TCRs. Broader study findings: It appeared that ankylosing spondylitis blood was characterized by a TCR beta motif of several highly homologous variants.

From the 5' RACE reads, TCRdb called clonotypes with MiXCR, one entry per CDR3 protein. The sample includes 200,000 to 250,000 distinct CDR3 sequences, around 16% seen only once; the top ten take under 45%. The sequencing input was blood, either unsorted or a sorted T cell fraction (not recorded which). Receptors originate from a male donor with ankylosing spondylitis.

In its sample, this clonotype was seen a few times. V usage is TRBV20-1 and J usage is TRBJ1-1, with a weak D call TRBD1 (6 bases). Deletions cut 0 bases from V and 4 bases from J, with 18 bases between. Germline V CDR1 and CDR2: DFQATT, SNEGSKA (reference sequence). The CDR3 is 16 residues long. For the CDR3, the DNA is TGCAGTGCTAGAGATCCCGGCAGGGGTTGGGGCACTGAAGCTTTCTTT. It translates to CSARDPGRGWGTEAFF.

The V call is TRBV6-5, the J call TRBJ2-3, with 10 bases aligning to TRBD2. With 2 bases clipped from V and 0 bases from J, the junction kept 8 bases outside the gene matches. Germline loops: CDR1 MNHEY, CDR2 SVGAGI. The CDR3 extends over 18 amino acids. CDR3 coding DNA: TGTGCCAGCAGTTACGCGTACGGACTAGCGGACAGCACAGATACGCAGTATTTT. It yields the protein CASSYAYGLADSTDTQYF.

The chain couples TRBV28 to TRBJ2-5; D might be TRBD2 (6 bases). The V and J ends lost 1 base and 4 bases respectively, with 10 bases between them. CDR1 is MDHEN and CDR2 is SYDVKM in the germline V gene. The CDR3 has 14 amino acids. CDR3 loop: CASSLFPGLETQYF. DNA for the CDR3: TGTGCCAGCAGTTTATTCCCGGGACTAGAGACCCAGTACTTC.

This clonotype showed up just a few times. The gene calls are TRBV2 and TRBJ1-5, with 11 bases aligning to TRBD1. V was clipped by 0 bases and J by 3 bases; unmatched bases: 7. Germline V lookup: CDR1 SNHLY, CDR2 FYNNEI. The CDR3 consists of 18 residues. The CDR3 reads CASSEALGDRGTNQPQHF. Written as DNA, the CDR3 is TGTGCCAGCAGTGAAGCATTAGGGGACAGGGGGACCAATCAGCCCCAGCATTTT.

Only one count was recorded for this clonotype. CDR3 in DNA: TGTGCCAGCACCCCATGGCGGGAGATGTACACCGGGGAGCTGTTTTTT. Translating gives CASTPWREMYTGELFF. The J gene is TRBJ2-2, the V gene TRBV7-6; the match to TRBD2 covers 7 bases. J lost 3 bases, V lost 7 bases, and 11 bases had no gene match. CDR1 SGHVS and CDR2 FNYEAQ come from the germline V gene. The CDR3 length is 16 residues.

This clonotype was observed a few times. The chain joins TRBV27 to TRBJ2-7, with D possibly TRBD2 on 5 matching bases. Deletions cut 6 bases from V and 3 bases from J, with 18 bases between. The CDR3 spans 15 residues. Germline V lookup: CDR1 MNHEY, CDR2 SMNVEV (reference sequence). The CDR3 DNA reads TGTGCCAGCAGAGCTCTCCCGGGGTCCGGCTACGAGCAGTACTTC. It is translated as CASRALPGSGYEQYF.

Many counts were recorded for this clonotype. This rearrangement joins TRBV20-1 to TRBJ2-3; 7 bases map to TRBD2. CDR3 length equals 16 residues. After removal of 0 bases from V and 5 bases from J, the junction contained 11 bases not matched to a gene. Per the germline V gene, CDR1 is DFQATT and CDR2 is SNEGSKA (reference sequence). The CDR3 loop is CSARDFAGAIQDTQYF. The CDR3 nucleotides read TGCAGTGCTAGAGATTTTGCGGGAGCGATTCAAGATACGCAGTATTTT.

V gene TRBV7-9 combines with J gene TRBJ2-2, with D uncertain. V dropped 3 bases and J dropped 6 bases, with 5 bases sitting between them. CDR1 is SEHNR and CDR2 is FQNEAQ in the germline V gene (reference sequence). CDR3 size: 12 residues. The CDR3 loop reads CASSFPSGELFF. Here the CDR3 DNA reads TGTGCCAGCAGCTTCCCCTCCGGGGAGCTGTTTTTT.

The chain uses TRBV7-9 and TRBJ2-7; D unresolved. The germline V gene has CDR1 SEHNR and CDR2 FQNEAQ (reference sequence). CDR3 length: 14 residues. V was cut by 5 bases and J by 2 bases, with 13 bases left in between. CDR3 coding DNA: TGTGCCAGCAGCGCGGAGACCGATCCCTACGAGCAGTACTTC. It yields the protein CASSAETDPYEQYF.

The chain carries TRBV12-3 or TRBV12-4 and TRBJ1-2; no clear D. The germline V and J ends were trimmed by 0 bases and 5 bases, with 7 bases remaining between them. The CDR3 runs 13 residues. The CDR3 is CASSLALFYGYTF. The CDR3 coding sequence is TGTGCCAGCAGTTTAGCGCTATTTTATGGCTACACCTTC.